This T cell receptor beta chain was observed in a study of cytomegalovirus exposure and HLA in healthy donors. PCR used 60 Vbeta primers and 13 Jbeta primers. Only in-frame clones appear in the TCRdb table, and some are missing; sequencing was by immunoSEQ multiplex PCR. The ten top clones account for around 12%, within a sample of roughly 50,000 clones. V was shortened by 4 bases and J by 12 bases, with 17 bases between the two germline ends. Germline V gene sequence: CDR1 MGHRA, CDR2 YSYEKL. The CDR3 loop spans 13 amino acids. Each of the donors was a healthy bone marrow donor. Remarks on this clone: What it recognizes is unknown.

Study observations and caveats: HLA alleles were associated with 17,000 or so TCR beta sequences in a later analysis at 0.05 false discovery rate. An analysis done earlier found most TCR beta V segments productive about 90% or about 30% of the time. Associated with cytomegalovirus, according to the listing, were 150 to 200 TCR beta chains.

This chain connects TRBV4-1 to TRBJ2-3; perhaps TRBD2 as D (7 bases). The sequence derives from a woman in her sixties or seventies in good health and CMV-seropositive. The sample comprised PBMCs. CDR3 loop: CASSPPLGGGQYF. The CDR3 DNA reads as TGCGCCAGCAGCCCTCCCTTGGGGGGGGGCCAGTATTTT.